The 20 T cell receptor beta chains below come from one sample, sequenced in a study of Graves' ophthalmopathy and Graves' hyperthyroidism. The TCR beta CDR3 regions underwent amplification from RNA transcripts. The workflow started with a first-round RT-PCR run with HTBI primers and then moved on to a second-round multiplex PCR. TCRdb analysed the multiplex PCR reads with MiXCR anew, one entry per CDR3 protein. This sample yields under 250,000 distinct CDR3 sequences, of which 20% to 25% are seen a single time; around two fifths belongs to the top ten. Sequences were obtained from peripheral blood. Receptor source: a woman in her forties or fifties with Graves' ophthalmopathy.

The genes are TRBV2 and TRBJ2-7, with 8 bases aligning to TRBD2. From germline, CDR1 is SNHLY and CDR2 FYNNEI. The CDR3 length is 14 residues. With V trimmed by 5 bases and J by 5 bases, 8 bases remained unmatched. CDR3 DNA: TGTGCCAGCAGTCCGGGACTAGTGGTCGACGAGCAGTACTTC. Its translation: CASSPGLVVDEQYF. Drawing the rest from reference TRBV2 and TRBJ2-7, the complete variable domain is EPEVTQTPSHQVTQMGQEVILRCVPISNHLYFYWYRQILGQKVEFLVSFYNNEISEKSEIFDDQFSVERPDGSNFTLKIRSTKLEDSAMYFCASSPGLVVDEQYFGPGTRLTVT.

The CDR3 protein is CASSLPPANTEAFF. The CDR3 nucleotides are TGTGCCAGCAGTTTACCTCCGGCAAACACTGAAGCTTTCTTT. The rearrangement links TRBV12-3 or TRBV12-4 to TRBJ1-1, with D hard to call. The CDR3 totals 14 residues. V gave up 2 bases and J gave up 2 bases, with 9 bases separating them.

In this sample, this clonotype turned up many times. The gene calls are TRBV19 and TRBJ1-2; D gene uncertain. Germline V gene data show CDR1 as LNHDA and CDR2 as SQIVND (reference sequence). The CDR3 is 14 amino acids. Trimming shortened V by 7 bases and J by 3 bases, and 15 bases separated the two germline ends. CDR3 loop: CASTRTERDYGYTF. CDR3 coding DNA: TGTGCCAGTACTAGAACCGAGCGTGACTATGGCTACACCTTC.

The chain joins TRBV28 to TRBJ1-5; no clear D. This CDR3 has 14 amino acids. Germline V gene data show CDR1 as MDHEN and CDR2 as SYDVKM. Trimming took 7 bases from V and 0 from J, leaving 10 bases between them. The CDR3 loop is CASTLRYSNQPQHF. In DNA form, the CDR3 reads TGTGCCAGCACTCTTAGATATAGCAATCAGCCCCAGCATTTT. Combining the CDR3 with reference TRBV28 and TRBJ1-5 gives the whole variable domain DVKVTQSSRYLVKRTGEKVFLECVQDMDHENMFWYRQDPGLGLRLIYFSYDVKMKEKGDIPEGYSVSREKKERFSLILESASTNQTSMYLCASTLRYSNQPQHFGDGTRLSIL.

This clonotype was picked up a small number of times. The rearrangement uses TRBV19 and TRBJ2-1; 8 nucleotides agree with TRBD2. This CDR3 has 15 amino acids. Germline trimming cut 6 bases from V and 10 bases from J; bases unmatched to any gene: 14. Germline CDR1 reads LNHDA; CDR2 reads SQIVND (reference sequence). The CDR3 is CASSRLGAGEKEQFF. In nucleotides, the CDR3 is TGTGCCAGTAGCAGGCTCGGAGCGGGAGAAAAGGAGCAGTTCTTC.

The chain couples TRBV11-1 to TRBJ2-2, with 11 positions matching TRBD2. The CDR3 has 18 amino acids. The germline V gene encodes CDR1 SGHAT and CDR2 FQDESV (reference sequence). After removal of 5 bases from V and 4 bases from J, the junction contained 12 bases not matched to a gene. The CDR3 loop is CASSRWGSSGRSTGELFF. The CDR3 DNA is TGTGCCAGCAGCCGTTGGGGGTCTAGCGGGAGGAGCACCGGGGAGCTGTTTTTT.

To note about this clonotype: At one boundary the junction diverges from the germline segment, which might be a read error. The rearrangement uses TRBV11-2 and TRBJ2-5; D is unresolved. This CDR3 has 13 amino acids. Germline assignment: CDR1 SGHAT and CDR2 FQNNGV. CDR3 DNA: TGTGCCAGCAGCTTGAGCCTACAAGAGACCCGGTACTTC. This translates into CASSLSLQETRYF.

This clonotype was observed at least ten times. The chain combines TRBV14 with TRBJ2-5, with D unclear. V was shortened by 0 bases and J by 8 bases, with 7 bases between the two germline ends. The CDR3 totals 12 residues. Germline values: CDR1 SGHDN, CDR2 FVKESK. The CDR3 DNA is TGTGCCAGCAGCCAAGATCGGCAAACCCAGTACTTC. As protein: CASSQDRQTQYF. Full variable domain (remainder filled in from reference TRBV14 and TRBJ2-5): EAGVTQFPSHSVIEKGQTVTLRCDPISGHDNLYWYRRVMGKEIKFLLHFVKESKQDESGMPNNRFLAERTGGTYSTLKVQPAELEDSGVYFCASSQDRQTQYFGPGTRLLVL.

This clonotype was counted many times. The chain has TRBV7-9 and TRBJ1-6; TRBD1 matches at 9 bases. The CDR3 extends over 15 amino acids. V lost 1 base, J lost 7 bases, and 2 bases stayed unmatched. Germline values: CDR1 SEHNR, CDR2 FQNEAQ (reference sequence). The CDR3 is CASSLGDRENSPLHF. CDR3 DNA sequence: TGTGCCAGCAGCTTAGGGGACAGGGAAAATTCACCCCTCCACTTT.

This chain joins TRBV6-5 and TRBJ2-5; TRBD1 agrees at 7 bases. Per the germline V gene, CDR1 is MNHEY and CDR2 is SVGAGI. The CDR3 contains 15 residues. Trimming cost V 2 bases and J 2 bases; bases outside gene matches: 5. CDR3 DNA: TGTGCCAGCAGTTACAGGGGGCGAGGGCAAGAGACCCAGTACTTC. Protein product: CASSYRGRGQETQYF.

This clonotype was seen a few times. The genes are TRBV2 and TRBJ1-2; 7 positions agree with TRBD1. Looked up from germline, CDR1 is SNHLY and CDR2 is FYNNEI. V lost 7 bases, J lost 2 bases, and 1 base stayed unmatched. The CDR3 runs to 12 residues. For the CDR3, the DNA is TGTGCCAGCACGACAGGGAACTATGGCTACACCTTC. It encodes CASTTGNYGYTF.

The sample holds many counts of this clonotype. The chain has TRBV24-1 and TRBJ2-2; possibly TRBD2 for D (6 bases). Germline V lookup: CDR1 KGHDR, CDR2 SFDVKD. Trimming stripped 4 bases from V and 0 bases from J, with 11 bases between. The CDR3 runs 16 residues. CDR3 nucleotides: TGTGCCACCAGTGACGCGGGAATAACGAACACCGGGGAGCTGTTTTTT. Translated: CATSDAGITNTGELFF.

This clonotype was observed at least ten times. The gene calls are TRBV5-1 and TRBJ2-4, with D possibly being TRBD2 (5 bases). Germline-derived CDR1 and CDR2 are SGHRS and YFSETQ. V lost 3 bases and J 10 bases, leaving 17 bases between the germline ends. The CDR3 is 14 amino acids. The CDR3 nucleotides read TGCGCCAGCAGCTCCCACGAGGGCCCAGTAATTCAGTACTTC. Translation gives CASSSHEGPVIQYF.

In its sample, this clonotype was seen many times. The CDR3 DNA follows: TGTGCCAGCAGTTACTCGACAGTGCGTGACTTAAAAGAGACCCAGTACTTC. It codes for CASSYSTVRDLKETQYF. This sequence joins TRBV6-5 and TRBJ2-5, with a tentative D call TRBD1 (5 bases). V lost 0 bases, J lost 3 bases, and 17 bases lay in between. CDR3 size: 17 residues. CDR1 is MNHEY, CDR2 SVGAGI, per germline.

This clonotype was seen ten or more times. The chain uses TRBV12-3 or TRBV12-4 and TRBJ2-4; D gene uncertain. This CDR3 has 11 amino acids. Trimming stripped 3 bases from V and 7 bases from J, with 4 bases between. In DNA form, the CDR3 reads TGTGCCAGCAGTTTTTACAACATTCAGTACTTC. Its protein is CASSFYNIQYF.

The sample holds many counts of this clonotype. CDR3 amino acids: CSASHRGREQPQHF. The CDR3 DNA reads as TGCAGTGCTAGCCACAGGGGGCGCGAGCAGCCCCAGCATTTT. J is TRBJ1-5 and V is TRBV20-1; 9 bases line up with TRBD1. This CDR3 is built from 14 residues. After removal of 3 bases from V and 7 bases from J, the junction contained 7 bases not matched to a gene. Germline V gives CDR1 DFQATT, CDR2 SNEGSKA (reference sequence).

This clonotype occurred many times. The chain combines TRBV27 with TRBJ2-7; 8 bases align to TRBD1. CDR3 length equals 14 residues. V was pared by 5 bases and J by 2 bases, with 5 bases of the junction left unmatched. Germline V gene sequence: CDR1 MNHEY, CDR2 SMNVEV (reference sequence). The CDR3 DNA follows: TGTGCCAGCAGTGACGGACAGGGACCCTACGAGCAGTACTTC. This sequence encodes CASSDGQGPYEQYF.

This clonotype was observed many times. The rearrangement links TRBV5-4 to TRBJ2-5; D ambiguous. The V end was cut by 3 bases, the J end by 5 bases, with 11 bases between. The CDR3 is 13 residues long. Germline loops: CDR1 SGHNT, CDR2 YYREEE (reference sequence). The CDR3, as DNA: TGTGCCAGCAGCTCGGTTACAAGGGAGACCCAGTACTTC. Amino acid sequence: CASSSVTRETQYF.

This clonotype has a count of ten or more. The chain carries TRBV12-3 or TRBV12-4 and TRBJ2-7; weak D call: TRBD2 (6 bases). CDR3 length equals 14 residues. Trimming pared 6 bases from V and 3 bases from J, leaving 15 bases between. This CDR3 is CASSSGTPGYEQYF. CDR3 bases: TGTGCCAGCAGCTCCGGGACTCCCGGCTACGAGCAGTACTTC.

The CDR3 bases are TGTGCCAGCAGCTTTGAGGGGGAATACTACGAGCAGTACTTC. Translated, it gives CASSFEGEYYEQYF. This sequence joins TRBV11-2 and TRBJ2-7, with D possibly matching TRBD1 (6 bases). The germline V gene has CDR1 SGHAT and CDR2 FQNNGV. The CDR3 totals 14 residues. Trimming shortened V by 3 bases and J by 3 bases, and 12 bases separated the two germline ends.